Here is one TCR beta chain with its context. Donors comprised healthy HIV-negative adults lacking recent acute infections or vaccinations. In the CD4+ fraction, cells were divided into CD45RA+ naive and CD45RA-negative memory subsets. Original data processing: In the immunoSEQ data, sequences were junction-only and lacked quality scores, so filtering differed. Here immunoSEQ multiplex PCR was the method, and the copy in TCRdb shows in-frame clones only, minus some. V, J and clone size were drawn from that table, and D and trimming were deduced from the DNA. Among around 1,000,000 clones listed, 70% to 80% were seen once. These data are taken from a study of shared clonotypes between healthy human individuals. Study background: The study used three CD4 naive, three CD4 memory, two CD8 naive and one CD8 memory plate per donor.

This CDR3 contains 16 residues. The V gene's germline CDR1 is SEHNR and CDR2 FQNEAQ (reference sequence). With 5 bases removed from V and 6 bases from J, the gap between germline ends came to 20 bases. The genes are TRBV7-9 and TRBJ1-5; a possible D gene is TRBD1 (6 bases). The sample taken for sequencing was memory CD4+ T cells from PBMCs. Subset here: CD45RA-negative fraction. This receptor was taken from a man between 18 and 29 years old in good health. Some clones in this sample may be carry-over from other donors' samples. The CDR3 nucleotides read TGTGCCAGCAGCCGGACGGGGGCTCTAGTCGTTCAGCCCCAGCATTTT. Translating it yields CASSRTGALVVQPQHF.